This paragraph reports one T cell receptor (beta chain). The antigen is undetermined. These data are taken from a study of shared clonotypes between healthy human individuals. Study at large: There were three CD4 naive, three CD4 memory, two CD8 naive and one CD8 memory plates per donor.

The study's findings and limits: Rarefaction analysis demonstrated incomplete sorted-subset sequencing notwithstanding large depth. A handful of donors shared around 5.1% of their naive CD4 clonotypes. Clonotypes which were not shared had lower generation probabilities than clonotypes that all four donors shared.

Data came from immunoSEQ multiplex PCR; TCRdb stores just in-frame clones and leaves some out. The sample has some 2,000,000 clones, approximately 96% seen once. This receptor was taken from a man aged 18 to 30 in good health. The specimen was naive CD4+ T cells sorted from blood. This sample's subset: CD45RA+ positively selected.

CDR3 bases: TGTGCCAGCAGCTCTAGCGGGGGACCCTACGAGCAGTACTTC. Amino acids: CASSSSGGPYEQYF. The chain couples TRBV7-6 to TRBJ2-7; 10 nucleotides match TRBD2. Germline V gene data show CDR1 as SGHVS and CDR2 as FNYEAQ. This CDR3 is 14 amino acids long. The junction had 2 bases not matched to a gene; V was cut back by 4 bases and J by 2 bases.